This TCR beta chain was sequenced in a study of PD-L1 blockade in urothelial cancer. The assay was immunoSEQ multiplex PCR, and TCRdb's table has in-frame clones only and misses some. This sample has about 45,000 clones, with approximately 89% found just once. This CDR3 is 13 amino acids long. J lost 4 bases, V lost 5 bases, and 5 bases had no gene match. Per germline, CDR1 GTSNPN and CDR2 SVGIG (reference sequence). All patients handed over anywhere from 1 to 8 samples, pretreatment and on-treatment. The TCR comes from a man at least 80 years old with urothelial cancer. This rearrangement joins TRBV30 to TRBJ1-5; 7 nucleotides align to TRBD1. The source material was PBMCs, sampled around atezolizumab (anti-PD-L1) treatment. CDR3 loop: CAWGKGANQPQHF. The CDR3 bases are TGTGCCTGGGGAAAGGGGGCAAATCAGCCCCAGCATTTT.